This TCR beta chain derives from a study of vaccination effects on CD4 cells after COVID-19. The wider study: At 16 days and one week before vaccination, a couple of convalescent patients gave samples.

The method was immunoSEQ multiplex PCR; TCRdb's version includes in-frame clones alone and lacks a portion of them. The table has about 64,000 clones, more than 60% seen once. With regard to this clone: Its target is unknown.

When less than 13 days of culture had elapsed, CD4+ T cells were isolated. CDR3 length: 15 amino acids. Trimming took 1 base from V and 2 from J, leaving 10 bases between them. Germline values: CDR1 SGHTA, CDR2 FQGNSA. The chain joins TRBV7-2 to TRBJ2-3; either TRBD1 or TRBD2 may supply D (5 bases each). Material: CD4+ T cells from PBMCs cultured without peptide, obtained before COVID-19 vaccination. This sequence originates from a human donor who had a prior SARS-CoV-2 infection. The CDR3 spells CASSLGGTTTDTQYF. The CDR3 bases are TGTGCCAGCAGCTTAGGGGGGACCACCACAGATACGCAGTATTTT.